This TCR beta chain was recorded in a study of cytomegalovirus exposure and HLA in healthy donors (dated by TCRdb to between 2016 and 2019). For context, the study as a whole: An earlier analysis of 550 to 700 of the donors reported about 290 Gb of sequence data and 117 million unique TCR beta sequences from 150 million to 200 million T cells. Roughly 300 gigabases of sequencing data and 78 million or so unique TCR sequences were included in an early release covering around 650 HLA-typed donors. The genetic ancestry cluster associated with self-reported Caucasian donors included about four fifths of the 300 to 450 genotyped donors. The aim of the study was to test whether cataloging public T cell receptors could identify signatures of past pathogen exposure. Using immunosequencing, the study profiled T cell repertoires from around 670 subjects and related those repertoires to cytomegalovirus serostatus. Along with the approximately 700-subject first cohort, a separate validation cohort of about 110 different subjects was used. To predict cytomegalovirus infection status, the study brought together high-throughput TCR immunosequencing, statistical association of individual TCRs with disease status, and machine learning. To study patterns of TCR occurrence, a later analysis re-analyzed previously published TCR beta repertoires from just over 650 donors and added high-resolution HLA genotyping. Rather than using new phenotypic data, the later analysis identified candidate immune exposures from TCR beta sequences and from how often those sequences occurred across donors. In an earlier analysis of 500 to 650 of the donors, high-throughput TCR beta sequencing was used to judge whether each TCR beta V gene segment behaved as functional or pseudogenic. Donor age, sex, ethnicity and CMV serostatus were collected together with the repertoire data. In a later genetic analysis, genome-wide SNP genotypes for about 55% of the roughly 700 donors were used, and that subset was treated as a discovery cohort. All discovery cohort repertoires had been generated using a single sequencing platform. HLA typing included class I and class II loci at four-digit resolution. Typing coverage varied by locus: roughly 629-640 donors for A, B, C, DRB1 and DQB1; about 520 for DQA1; about 590 for DPA1; approximately 470 for DPB1. Roughly five DR-DQ haplotypes were treated as single units for association and clustering because of strong linkage in the cohort. Among some 400 genotyped donors of the cohort, an average of approximately 220,000 unique TCR beta nucleotide sequences was sequenced per donor, of which about 18% were non-productive.

The cohort was made up of 650 to 700 healthy bone marrow donors. Cohort members were all nominally healthy when sampled, although unrecorded immune exposures were likely present. The donor was CMV seropositive and was included in the group of around 300 seropositive cohort members. Every donor gave a peripheral blood sample, and the peripheral blood mononuclear cells from that sample were used for TCR beta sequencing. The Qiagen DNeasy Blood Extraction Kit was used to extract genomic DNA from the blood cell samples. The investigation overall reported the following: According to the authors, the approach could potentially be generalized to other disease states and immunological phenotypes. Specific HLA alleles were associated with over 15,000 TCR beta sequences at a false discovery rate of 0.05 in a later analysis. A later analysis reported that several top co-occurrence clusters appeared linked to parvovirus B19, influenza, CMV and Epstein-Barr virus. In an earlier analysis of about 600 of the donors, most TCR beta V segments appeared in productive rearrangements about 90% or about 30% of the time, broadly matching IMGT annotations. The study gave a list of under 200 TCR beta chains associated with cytomegalovirus. The cohort was sequenced for TCR beta chains only, and without alpha or paired-chain data the features that could be detected were limited. CMV serostatus was the only immune exposure information available for the cohort. Some IMGT-functional V segments, including TRBV6-2 and TRBV6-3, could not be distinguished by the 87-base-pair reads and were therefore excluded. Correlated functional status among segregating V segments might reflect linkage disequilibrium, but an unknown experimental factor could not be ruled out. In a later analysis, most CMV-associated TCR beta chains were found to appear HLA-restricted, with HLA associations seemingly driven largely by CMV exposure. Roughly uniform sequencing depth across donors was assumed in presence/absence analyses, although this assumption may not hold. HLA typing was unavailable for some donors at each locus, so association tests used only the typed subset. A later analysis found that HLA-associated TCR beta chains were more clonally expanded and had lower generation probabilities than equally common non-associated chains. A further reported finding was that TCR beta sequences accurately predicted the HLA-A and HLA-B alleles for most subjects in the first cohort. When HLA alleles, especially DR and DQ, strongly co-occurred, attributing TCR associations to individual alleles was difficult. In both the original and validation cohorts, the classifier was reported to diagnose cytomegalovirus status with high specificity and sensitivity. Compared with the roughly 670-donor mean, donors in an Asian-associated ancestry cluster had fewer N-insertions in productive TCRs, according to a later genetic analysis. An association between a missense DCLRE1C variant and V-gene and J-gene trimming of TCR beta chains was found in a later genetic analysis and replicated in an independent cohort. Across donors, most TCR sequences were observed very rarely, whereas some public TCRs were present in many individuals. Because counts were too low, seventeen rarely observed V segments, including chromosome 9 orphons, were left out of the earlier analysis of 587 of the donors. The sequencing pipeline was judged likely to have produced a cluster of highly shared sequence variants as a technical artifact. Three of the identified cytomegalovirus-associated TCR beta chains were confirmed in vitro to be specific for cytomegalovirus antigens. In a later analysis, TCR association rates were found to vary across HLA loci, with the most associated TCRs seen for DRB1 alleles and the fewest for HLA-C alleles.

Receptors were amplified or captured by the immunoSEQ multiplex PCR assay. For the multiplex PCR, a mixture combining 60 forward primers for TCR Vbeta segments and 13 reverse primers for TCR Jbeta segments was used. The CDR3 region of rearranged TCR beta genes was amplified from genomic DNA with a multiplex PCR assay. Amplified TCR beta libraries were sequenced as 87-base-pair reads on the Illumina HiSeq System. The authors' pipeline ran thus. A later analysis tallied around 82 million unique TCR beta chains across the 660 or so repertoires, and approximately 11 million of those chains were shared by two or more donors. Raw reads were error-corrected and collapsed into unique sequences by a nearest-neighbor algorithm in which closely related sequences were merged to remove PCR and sequencing errors. To assign V, D and J gene segments, CDR3 sequences were aligned to IMGT reference sequences. For a sequence to be retained, a match of at least six nucleotides was required to both a V gene segment and a J gene segment. A rearrangement counted as productive if the CDR3 had no stop codons and remained in frame with V and J, and every other rearrangement counted as non-productive. CDR3 was defined by IMGT convention, running from the second conserved V-encoded cysteine to the conserved J-encoded phenylalanine. The earlier analysis of approximately 590 of the donors excluded any sequence lacking an unambiguous match to a single V gene segment. In an earlier analysis of around 590 of the donors, a V segment was called functional when productive rearrangements were above 56.7%, and segregating when the standard deviation between donors exceeded 5%. A statistical classification framework was built to diagnose cytomegalovirus status from the catalog of TCR beta chain sequences. A later analysis assigned V and J genes by comparing TCR nucleotide sequences with IMGT/GENE-DB human TR gene sequences. Using the TCRdist pipeline, a later analysis assigned CDR3 sequences along with most-parsimonious VDJ recombination scenarios. A later analysis defined each TCR beta chain by its CDR3 amino acid sequence plus V-gene family, and excluded reads lacking a unique V-gene family. A later analysis removed 600 or so highly shared, low-generation-probability nucleotide sequences to deal with suspected cross-contamination and a sequencing artifact. In a later analysis, a clonal expansion index for each public chain was calculated from normalized within-repertoire ranks of inferred template counts. A later analysis computed generation probabilities with a VDJ recombination model fitted to out-of-frame rearrangements, and checked the results against IGoR. In a later analysis, TCR-TCR, TCR-HLA and TCR-CMV co-occurrence was scored with hypergeometric tests, and a repertoire-size bias correction was applied to TCR pairs. To estimate false discovery rates, a later analysis permuted the HLA or CMV assignments 20 times. In a later analysis, co-occurring TCRs were grouped using DBSCAN, with TCRdist sequence similarity added in when clustering inside HLA-allele-positive subsets. Repertoires with fewer than 30,000 or more than 120,000 public chains, plus five repertoires with anomalous nucleotide sharing, were excluded from co-occurrence clustering. Entries here come from immuneACCESS through TCRdb and include only in-frame sequences with V and J called. Some clones fail to appear in such tables; in the studies checked, an unresolved V gene covers under half of the shortfall, and the cause of the remainder is unknown. V, J and clone size are taken as reported in that table, and D and trimming were inferred from the DNA itself. The sample includes around 90,000 clones, with about four fifths observed a single time. Over 2.5% of the sample is taken by the ten largest.

The CDR3 covers 14 residues, taking in both the cysteine and the phenylalanine. CDR3 DNA is the only sequence kept; it has 42 bases, read in frame from the first base. The germline V gene (reference sequence) provides CDR1 LNHDA and CDR2 SQIVND. This clone has just a few counts. What this receptor recognizes is not known. At one end, the junction sequence differs from germline, possibly due to a read error. The clonotype originates from a male donor in good health and CMV-seropositive. The sequencing input was PBMCs. The rearranged chain carries TRBV19 and TRBJ1-4, and TRBD1 may be the D gene, going by 6 matching bases. The DNA reads as follows: TGTGCCAGTAGTATCGGGACAACAAATGAAAAACTGTTTTTT. The encoded protein is CASSIGTTNEKLFF.